This paragraph covers one T cell receptor (beta chain) sequence. Its target is not known. The sample belongs to a study of CD8 T cells in Susac syndrome. Regarding the study as a whole: Individuals included in the TCR sequencing and HLA analysis were acknowledged by the study to be relatively few in number.

Reverse transcription of about 0.5 to 1 ug RNA was carried out with random hexamers. The amplification used immunoSEQ multiplex PCR on TCR beta CDR3; it spanned 54 Vbeta and 13 Jbeta. A single record per CDR3 protein comes from TCRdb applying MiXCR to the immunoSEQ multiplex PCR reads. The table includes hundreds of thousands of distinct CDR3 sequences, approximately 95% detected once. Germline V lookup: CDR1 SGHTA, CDR2 FQGNSA. The ends were cut back, 2 bases at V and 8 bases at J, with 10 bases in the middle. There are 13 residues in the CDR3. The patients who served as multiple sclerosis controls were treatment-naive and had stable or active relapsing-remitting disease that fulfilled the revised McDonald criteria. FACS enriched CD8+ TEMRA cells, while bulk CD8+ and CD4+ were negatively isolated.

This TCR was recovered from a human donor with multiple sclerosis. The specimen sequenced was CD4+ T cells from PBMCs. This sequence joins TRBV7-2 and TRBJ2-1; D gene unclear. As DNA, the CDR3 is TGTGCCAGCAGCTTACGAGTTGGGGATGAGCAGTTCTTC. Translation: CASSLRVGDEQFF.